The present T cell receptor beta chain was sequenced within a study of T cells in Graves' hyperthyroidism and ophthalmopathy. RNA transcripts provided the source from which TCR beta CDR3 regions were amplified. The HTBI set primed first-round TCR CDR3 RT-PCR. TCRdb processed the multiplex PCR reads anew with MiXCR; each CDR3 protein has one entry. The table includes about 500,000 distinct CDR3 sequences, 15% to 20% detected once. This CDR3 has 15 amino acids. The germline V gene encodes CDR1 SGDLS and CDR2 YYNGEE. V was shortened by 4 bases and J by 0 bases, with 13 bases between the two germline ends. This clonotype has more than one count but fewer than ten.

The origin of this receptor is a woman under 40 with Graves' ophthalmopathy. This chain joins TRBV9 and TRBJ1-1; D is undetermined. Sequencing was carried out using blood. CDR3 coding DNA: TGTGCCAGCAGCACCGGGGAGGGTCTGAACACTGAAGCTTTCTTT. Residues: CASSTGEGLNTEAFF.